This T cell receptor beta chain originates from a study of spatial heterogeneity in lung cancer (dated by TCRdb to about 2019). For context, the study as a whole: More beta-chain than alpha-chain transcripts were consistently detected, likely reflecting higher beta-chain transcript abundance. A strong correlation was found between TCR transcript counts in tumor regions and a T cell transcriptional module score from matched bulk RNA-seq. In the raw uncorrected reads, each unique combination of TCR and UMI appeared more than ten times on average. In non-small cell lung cancer, the study made a quantitative comparison of TCR alpha and beta repertoires among multiple tumor regions, matched nontumor lung and blood. Nonsynonymous mutation counts, determined by whole-exome sequencing of tumor tissue, were related to TCR repertoire features. At surgery, hundreds of tumor regions, fewer than 85 matched nontumor lung samples and 56 PBMC samples were TCR-sequenced for both alpha and beta chains.

Library preparation used 5' RACE. The sample was run on a NextSeq 500. To allow correction of PCR and sequencing errors, the TCR library protocol tagged every TCR cDNA molecule with a unique molecular identifier. On the authors' methods: TCR identification, UMI-based error correction and CDR3 extraction were performed with Decombinator tools. TCRs above a frequency of 2 per 1,000, corresponding to the top 1% of the tumor frequency distribution, were defined as expanded. Expanded tumor TCRs were classed as regional if statistically deemed absent (corrected P<0.05) from at least one tumor region, otherwise ubiquitous. Renyi diversity was computed with the R vegan package after each repertoire had been subsampled 100 times to 5,000 TCRs. CDR3 similarity networks were built from amino acid triplet string-kernel similarity, with CDR3s being connected when pairwise similarity was above 0.82. TCRdb reprocessing: public reads trimmed at Q25 with fastp, clones called with MiXCR, in-frame beta chains kept. Each entry is one CDR3 protein sequence, shown with its most common DNA and genes. V and J calls and clone size were set by TCRdb, not the authors. This sample holds about 13,000 distinct CDR3 sequences; roughly 4.6% were observed only once. Under 30% of the sample is taken by the ten largest.

Interpreted using the paper, the time point label stands for: sample taken at primary tumor resection. Donors were over 60 patients with early-stage, untreated non-small cell lung cancer from the lung TRACERx cohort. Whole RNA extracted from tumor and nontumor lung tissue, or from cryopreserved PBMC samples, was used for TCR sequencing without cell sorting. Only patients with enough RNA available from two or more tumor regions were chosen for TCR sequencing. Before selection, tumor and adjacent nontumor lung specimens were reviewed by a lung pathologist. V is trimmed back by 1 base and J by 6 bases, and the junction contains 0 bases that no gene match accounts for. Including cysteine and phenylalanine, the CDR3 has 12 amino acids. Left in the record is the CDR3 DNA by itself, 36 bases read in frame from the first base. CDR1 SGHVS and CDR2 FQNEAQ are derived from the germline V gene. General conclusions and limits of the study: Additional single-cell paired TCR alpha and beta sequencing was considered necessary to confirm, at a functional level, the hypothesis that regional TCRs recognize regional mutations. The tumor nonsynonymous mutation count correlated with the number of expanded alpha and beta TCRs within the tumor. The count of ubiquitous expanded TCRs correlated with the count of ubiquitous nonsynonymous mutations, and the count of regional expanded TCRs correlated with the count of regional nonsynonymous mutations. TCR-seq coverage of tumor T cells was estimated at only approximately 7% for alpha chains and around 14% for beta chains.

This clonotype was seen many times. It lacks a known antigen. The input lacks base qualities; no much larger clone sits a single base away. This beta chain turned up in a library designed for alpha chains; as an off-target read, its abundance says little. This receptor was taken from a male donor with early-stage non-small cell lung cancer. The specimen was lung tumor tissue, collected at surgery. Recombination connected TRBV7-8 to TRBJ2-7; 7 bases in the middle match TRBD1. At the DNA level, the sequence is TGTGCCAGCAGCTTAGACAGGGGCGAGCAGTACTTC. Its protein is CASSLDRGEQYF.